The entry below gives a single T cell receptor beta chain sequence along with its context. What it recognizes is unknown. These data belong to a study of CD8+ T cells in alopecia areata. TCR sequencing used cDNA made by reverse transcription of extracted RNA. The repertoire was sequenced with immunoSEQ multiplex PCR; TCRdb's copy has only in-frame clones and lacks some. The sample has 150,000 to 190,000 clones; around half are singletons. In germline, CDR1 is SGHTA, CDR2 FQGNSA. With V trimmed by 5 bases and J by 6 bases, 7 bases remained unmatched. The CDR3 runs 13 residues. Overall study results and limits: Scalp sequencing captures resident alphabeta T cells of normal skin too.

The chain carries TRBV7-2 and TRBJ2-7; the match to TRBD1 covers 7 bases. This receptor was identified in a human donor with alopecia areata. This sample comprised CD8+ T cells sorted from blood, obtained at week 0. The CDR3 sequence is CASSPGTVIEQYF. The CDR3 nucleotides read TGTGCCAGCAGCCCCGGGACAGTCATCGAGCAGTACTTC.